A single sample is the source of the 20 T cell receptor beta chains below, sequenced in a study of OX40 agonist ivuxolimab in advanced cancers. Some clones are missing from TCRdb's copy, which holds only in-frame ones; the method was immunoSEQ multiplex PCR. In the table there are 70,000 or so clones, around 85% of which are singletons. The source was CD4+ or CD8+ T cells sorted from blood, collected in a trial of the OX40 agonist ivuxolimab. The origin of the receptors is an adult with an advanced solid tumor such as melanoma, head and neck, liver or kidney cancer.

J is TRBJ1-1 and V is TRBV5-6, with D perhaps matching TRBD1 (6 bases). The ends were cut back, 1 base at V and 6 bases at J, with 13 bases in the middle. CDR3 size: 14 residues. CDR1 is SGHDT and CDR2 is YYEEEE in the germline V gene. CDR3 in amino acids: CASSLRGAHSEAFF. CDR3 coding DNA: TGTGCCAGCAGCTTGCGGGGGGCGCATTCTGAAGCTTTCTTT. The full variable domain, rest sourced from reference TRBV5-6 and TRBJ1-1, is DAGVTQSPTHLIKTRGQQVTLRCSPKSGHDTVSWYQQALGQGPQFIFQYYEEEERQRGNFPDRFSGHQFPNYSSELNVNALLLGDSALYLCASSLRGAHSEAFFGQGTRLTVV.

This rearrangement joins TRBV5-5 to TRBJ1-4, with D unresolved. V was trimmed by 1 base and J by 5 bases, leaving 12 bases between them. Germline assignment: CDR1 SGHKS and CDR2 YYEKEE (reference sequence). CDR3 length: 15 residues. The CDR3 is CASSLPGAGNEKLFF. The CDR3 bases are TGTGCCAGCAGCTTGCCTGGAGCGGGGAATGAAAAACTGTTTTTT. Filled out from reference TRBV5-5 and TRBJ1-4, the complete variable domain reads DAGVTQSPTHLIKTRGQQVTLRCSPISGHKSVSWYQQVLGQGPQFIFQYYEKEERGRGNFPDRFSARQFPNYSSELNVNALLLGDSALYLCASSLPGAGNEKLFFGSGTQLSVL.

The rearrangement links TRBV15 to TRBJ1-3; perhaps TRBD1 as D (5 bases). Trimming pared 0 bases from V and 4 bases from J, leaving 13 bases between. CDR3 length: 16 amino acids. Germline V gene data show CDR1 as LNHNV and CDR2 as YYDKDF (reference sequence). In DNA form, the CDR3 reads TGTGCCACCAGCAGAGAGGGTCCGGGGGTCGGAAACACCATATATTTT. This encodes CATSREGPGVGNTIYF.

The CDR3 DNA reads TGTGCCAGCAGTTTAATCCGACCCACACCACAGCAGTTCTTC. The encoded protein is CASSLIRPTPQQFF. V usage is TRBV28 and J usage is TRBJ2-1; D gene uncertain. The V gene's germline CDR1 is MDHEN and CDR2 SYDVKM. V lost 2 bases, J lost 11 bases, and 16 bases lay in between. The CDR3 covers 14 residues. The full variable domain, in which reference TRBV28 and TRBJ2-1 provide the parts outside the CDR3, is DVKVTQSSRYLVKRTGEKVFLECVQDMDHENMFWYRQDPGLGLRLIYFSYDVKMKEKGDIPEGYSVSREKKERFSLILESASTNQTSMYLCASSLIRPTPQQFFGPGTRLTVL.

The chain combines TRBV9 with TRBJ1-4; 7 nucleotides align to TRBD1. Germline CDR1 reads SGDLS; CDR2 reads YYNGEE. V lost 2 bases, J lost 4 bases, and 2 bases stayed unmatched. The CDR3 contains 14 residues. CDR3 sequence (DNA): TGTGCCAGCAGCGTCGGGACAGTTAATGAAAAACTGTTTTTT. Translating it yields CASSVGTVNEKLFF. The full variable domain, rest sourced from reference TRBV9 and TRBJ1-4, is DSGVTQTPKHLITATGQRVTLRCSPRSGDLSVYWYQQSLDQGLQFLIQYYNGEERAKGNILERFSAQQFPDLHSELNLSSLELGDSALYFCASSVGTVNEKLFFGSGTQLSVL.

The CDR3 spells CASSDVPGGPNEQFF. The CDR3 DNA reads as TGTGCCAGCAGTGACGTGCCGGGAGGGCCAAATGAGCAGTTCTTC. This sequence joins TRBV6-4 and TRBJ2-1, with 8 positions matching TRBD2. The CDR3 covers 15 residues. In germline, CDR1 is MRHNA, CDR2 SNTAGT. J was trimmed by 7 bases and V by 2 bases; bases with no gene match: 7.

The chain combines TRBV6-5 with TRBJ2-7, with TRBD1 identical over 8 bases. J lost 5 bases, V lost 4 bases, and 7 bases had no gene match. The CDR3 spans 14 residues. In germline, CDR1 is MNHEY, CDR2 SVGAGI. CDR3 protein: CASSFRTGWNEQYF. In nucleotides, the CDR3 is TGTGCCAGCAGTTTCAGGACAGGGTGGAACGAGCAGTACTTC.

The CDR3 reads CASSEVSLNTEAFF. CDR3 nucleotide sequence: TGTGCCAGCAGTGAGGTCAGCCTGAACACTGAAGCTTTCTTT. V is TRBV6-1 and J is TRBJ1-1; D is uncertain. CDR1 is MNHNS and CDR2 is SASEGT in the germline V gene. This CDR3 spans 14 amino acids. Trimming cost V 3 bases and J 0 bases, with 8 bases left between them.

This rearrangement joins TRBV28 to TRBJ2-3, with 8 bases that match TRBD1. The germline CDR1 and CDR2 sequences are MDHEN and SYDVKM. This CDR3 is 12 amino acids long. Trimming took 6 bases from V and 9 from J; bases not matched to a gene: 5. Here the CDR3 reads CASSGWTGTQYF. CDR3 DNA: TGTGCCAGCAGCGGATGGACAGGGACGCAGTATTTT.

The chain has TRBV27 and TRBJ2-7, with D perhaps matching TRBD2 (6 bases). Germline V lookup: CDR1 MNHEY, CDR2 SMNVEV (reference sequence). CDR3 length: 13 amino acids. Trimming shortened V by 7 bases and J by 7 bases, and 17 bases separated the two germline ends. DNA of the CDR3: TGTGCCAGCAACCTCGCGGGAACGGGGGAGCAGTACTTC. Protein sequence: CASNLAGTGEQYF.

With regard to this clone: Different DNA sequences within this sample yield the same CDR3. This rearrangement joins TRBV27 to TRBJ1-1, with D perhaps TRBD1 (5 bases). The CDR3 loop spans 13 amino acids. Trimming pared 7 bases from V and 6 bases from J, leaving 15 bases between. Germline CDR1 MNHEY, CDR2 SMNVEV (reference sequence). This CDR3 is CASKLGGFAEAFF. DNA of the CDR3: TGTGCCAGCAAGTTGGGGGGGTTCGCTGAAGCTTTCTTT.

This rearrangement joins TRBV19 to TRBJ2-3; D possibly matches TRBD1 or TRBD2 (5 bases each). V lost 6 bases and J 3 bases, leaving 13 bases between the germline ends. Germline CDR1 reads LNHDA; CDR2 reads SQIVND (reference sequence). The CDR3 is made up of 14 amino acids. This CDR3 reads CASSGNWGTDTQYF. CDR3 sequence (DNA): TGTGCCAGTAGCGGGAACTGGGGGACAGATACGCAGTATTTT.

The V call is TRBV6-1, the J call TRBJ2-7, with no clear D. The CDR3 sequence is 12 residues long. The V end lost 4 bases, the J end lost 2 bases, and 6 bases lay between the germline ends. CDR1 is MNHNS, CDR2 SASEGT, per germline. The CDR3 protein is CASSVPTYEQYV. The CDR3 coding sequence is TGTGCCAGCAGTGTCCCCACCTACGAGCAGTACGTC.

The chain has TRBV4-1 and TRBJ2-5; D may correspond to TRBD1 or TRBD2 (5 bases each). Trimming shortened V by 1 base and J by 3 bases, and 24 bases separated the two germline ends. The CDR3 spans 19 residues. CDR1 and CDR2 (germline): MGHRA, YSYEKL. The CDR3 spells CASSQVSRRRWVGEETQYF. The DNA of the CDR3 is TGCGCCAGCAGCCAAGTATCGCGGAGGAGATGGGTAGGGGAAGAGACCCAGTACTTC.

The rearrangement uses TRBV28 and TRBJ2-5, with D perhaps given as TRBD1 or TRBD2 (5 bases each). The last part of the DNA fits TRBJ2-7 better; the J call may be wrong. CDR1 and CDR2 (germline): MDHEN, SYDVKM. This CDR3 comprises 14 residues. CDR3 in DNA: TGTGCCAGCAGTTCGGGACGGCCTCCCTACGAGCAGTACTTC. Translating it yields CASSSGRPPYEQYF.

CDR3 protein: CASSLRAVLYNEQFF. The CDR3 bases are TGTGCCAGCAGCCTGCGGGCAGTCCTATACAATGAGCAGTTCTTC. The chain joins TRBV9 to TRBJ2-1; D may be TRBD2 (5 bases). V lost 4 bases and J lost 4, with 15 bases in between. Germline assignment: CDR1 SGDLS and CDR2 YYNGEE. This CDR3 spans 15 amino acids.

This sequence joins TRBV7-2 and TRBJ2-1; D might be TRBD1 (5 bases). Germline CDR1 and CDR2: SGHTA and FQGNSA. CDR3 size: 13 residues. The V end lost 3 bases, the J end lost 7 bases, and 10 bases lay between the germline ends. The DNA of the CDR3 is TGTGCCAGCAGCTTCATTAGGGGAAATGAGCAGTTCTTC. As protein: CASSFIRGNEQFF.

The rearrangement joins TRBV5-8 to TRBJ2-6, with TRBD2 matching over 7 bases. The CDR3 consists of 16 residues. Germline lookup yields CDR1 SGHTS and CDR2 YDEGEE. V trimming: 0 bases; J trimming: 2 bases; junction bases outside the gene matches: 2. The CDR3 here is CASSLERGAGANVLTF. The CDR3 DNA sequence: TGTGCCAGCAGCTTGGAACGGGGGGCTGGGGCCAACGTCCTGACTTTC. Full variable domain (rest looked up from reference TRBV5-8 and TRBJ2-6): EAGVTQSPTHLIKTRGQQATLRCSPISGHTSVYWYQQALGLGLQFLLWYDEGEERNRGNFPPRFSGRQFPNYSSELNVNALELEDSALYLCASSLERGAGANVLTFGAGSRLTVL.

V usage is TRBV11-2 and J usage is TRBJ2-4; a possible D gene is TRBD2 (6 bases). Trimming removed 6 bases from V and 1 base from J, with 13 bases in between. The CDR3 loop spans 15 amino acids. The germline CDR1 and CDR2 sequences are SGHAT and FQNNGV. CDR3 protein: CASRGTAGAKNIQYF. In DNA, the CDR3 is TGTGCCAGCAGGGGGACTGCAGGGGCCAAAAACATTCAGTACTTC.

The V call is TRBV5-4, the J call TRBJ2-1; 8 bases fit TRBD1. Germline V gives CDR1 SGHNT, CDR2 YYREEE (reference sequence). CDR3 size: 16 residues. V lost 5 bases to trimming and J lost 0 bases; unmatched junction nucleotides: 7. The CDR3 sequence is CASSSGQVNSYNEQFF. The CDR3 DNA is TGTGCCAGCAGTTCGGGACAGGTGAACTCCTACAATGAGCAGTTCTTC.